The T cell receptor beta chain under discussion was sequenced for a study of T cell clonality in common variable immunodeficiency (dated by TCRdb to between 2014 and 2016). Paper-wide results and their limitations: TCRbeta clonality was higher in CVID subjects than in healthy controls (t-test p = 0.018), and the increase was most characteristic of about a third of subjects. Even though DNA input was the same, control samples had an average of about 80,000 unique sequences each, compared with approximately 32,000 in CVID samples. The authors noted that sequencing repertoires of T cell subpopulations would be needed to clarify what caused the increased clonality in CVID. Correlations of repertoire features with clinical complications were constrained by heterogeneity among patients within the CVID cohort. CVID TCRbeta sequences were reported to have fewer deletions and N-nucleotide insertions and to lack highly modified clones with 13 or more V deletions. CVID subjects shared fewer TCRbeta clones with each other than healthy controls did (p < 0.0001).

For sequencing, equivalent amounts of genomic DNA were input from CVID and control samples. For every sample, a 60 bp segment covering the rearranged TCRbeta CDR3 region was amplified and then sequenced. The immunoSEQ assay, a bias-corrected multiplex PCR with high-throughput sequencing, was employed for TCRbeta amplification. The source study handled its data this way. Each unique nucleotide sequence was treated as a clone and annotated with V, D and J genes, copy number and frequency. Sequences were labeled productive if in frame, and non-productive if out of frame or containing stop codons. As previously described, clonality was computed from Shannon's entropy. The predicted amino acid sequences of productive clones were used to derive mean CDR3 Kyte-Doolittle hydropathy. The R hclust function was used to hierarchically cluster scaled V gene usage with Manhattan distance and complete linkage. Sharing of clones by CDR3 amino acid sequence was evaluated through resampling of 12 repertoires per group over 100 rounds. The repertoires were screened for about 70 published EBV-specific TCRbeta sequences and roughly 250 published CMV-specific TCRbeta sequences. A couple of CVID samples that yielded fewer than 10,000 sequences were excluded from the analysis, so approximately 40 CVID repertoires were retained. The source is immuneACCESS, and TCRdb retained only in-frame sequences with V and J called. Part of the clones is not carried over; for the studies checked, unresolved V genes explain less than half of this, and the remainder is unexplained. The V and J calls and clone size come from that table; D and trimming were worked out from the DNA. The sample features more than 35,000 clones, and none is a singleton. The leading ten clones occupy under 3% of the sample.

The table lists this clone with many counts. Its antigen remains undetermined. The CDR3 is cut off 3 residues early in the read; its end comes from the germline J gene. Both CVID patients and healthy controls were predominantly of Caucasian heritage. Heparinized peripheral whole blood samples of roughly 5 to 8.5 ml were obtained from each donor. Genomic DNA from adults with common variable immune deficiency (CVID) and from healthy adult controls was used to sequence TCRbeta CDR3 repertoires. There were about 22 healthy adult volunteers in the control group (roughly 12 female and 10 male), ranging in age from roughly 20 to 70 years, with a mean age of almost 35. To isolate peripheral blood mononuclear cells, diluted blood was subjected to density centrifugation over Hypaque 1077 or Ficoll-Paque. Unsorted mononuclear cells served as the source of genomic DNA, which was extracted either by Qiagen column purification or by a centrifugation-based method.

Germline trimming amounts to 0 bases on V and 5 bases on J, with 15 as the count of junction bases outside the gene matches. CDR1 and CDR2, looked up from the germline V gene, are SGHRS and YFSETQ. The CDR3 measures 18 amino acids from cysteine to phenylalanine. The DNA shown is the part of the CDR3 that was read: 45 bases, in frame from base 1. The receptor comes from a person aged 18-70 years in good health. The sample consisted of peripheral blood mononuclear cells. The V gene is TRBV5-1 and the J gene is TRBJ2-5, with 8 middle bases fitting TRBD1. The CDR3 region reads CASSLVVARDRFGETQYF. The DNA read from the CDR3 is TGCGCCAGCAGCTTGGTTGTCGCCCGGGACAGGTTTGGGGAGACC.